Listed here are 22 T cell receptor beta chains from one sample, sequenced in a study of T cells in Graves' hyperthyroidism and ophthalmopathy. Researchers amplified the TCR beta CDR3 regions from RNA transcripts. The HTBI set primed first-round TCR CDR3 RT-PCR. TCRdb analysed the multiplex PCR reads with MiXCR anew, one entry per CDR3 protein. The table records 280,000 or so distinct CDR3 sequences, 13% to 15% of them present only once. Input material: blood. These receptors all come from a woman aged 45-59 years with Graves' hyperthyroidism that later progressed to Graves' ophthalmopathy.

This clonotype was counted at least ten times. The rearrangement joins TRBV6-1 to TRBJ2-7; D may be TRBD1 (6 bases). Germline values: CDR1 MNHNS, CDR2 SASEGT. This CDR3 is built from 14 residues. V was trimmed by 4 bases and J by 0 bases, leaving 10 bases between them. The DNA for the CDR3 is TGTGCCAGCAGTGGGCAGGGGTTCTCCTACGAGCAGTACTTC. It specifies CASSGQGFSYEQYF.

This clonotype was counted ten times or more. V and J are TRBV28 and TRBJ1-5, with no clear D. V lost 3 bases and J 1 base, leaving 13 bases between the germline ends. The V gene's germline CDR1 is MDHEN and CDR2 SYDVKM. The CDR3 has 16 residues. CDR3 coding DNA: TGTGCCAGCAGTTTGAGTCAAATAAGGAGCAATCAGCCCCAGCATTTT. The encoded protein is CASSLSQIRSNQPQHF.

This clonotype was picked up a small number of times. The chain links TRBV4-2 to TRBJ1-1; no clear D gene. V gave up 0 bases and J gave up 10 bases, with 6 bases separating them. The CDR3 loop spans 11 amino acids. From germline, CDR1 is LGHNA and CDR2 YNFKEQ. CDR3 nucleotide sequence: TGTGCCAGCAGCCAAGATCCGATAGCTTTCTTT. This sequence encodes CASSQDPIAFF.

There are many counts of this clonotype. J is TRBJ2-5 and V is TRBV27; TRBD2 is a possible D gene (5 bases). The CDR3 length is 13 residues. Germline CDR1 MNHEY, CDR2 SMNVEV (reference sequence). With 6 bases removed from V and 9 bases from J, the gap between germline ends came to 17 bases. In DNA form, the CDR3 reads TGTGCCAGCAGCCCCGGGCGGGCGTCCGCCCAGTACTTC. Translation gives CASSPGRASAQYF.

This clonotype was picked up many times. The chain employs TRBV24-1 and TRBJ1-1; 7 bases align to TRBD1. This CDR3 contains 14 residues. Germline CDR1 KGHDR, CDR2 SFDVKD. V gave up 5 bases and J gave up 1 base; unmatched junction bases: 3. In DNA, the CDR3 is TGTGCCACCAGTGGACAGGGTGAGAACACTGAAGCTTTCTTT. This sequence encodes CATSGQGENTEAFF.

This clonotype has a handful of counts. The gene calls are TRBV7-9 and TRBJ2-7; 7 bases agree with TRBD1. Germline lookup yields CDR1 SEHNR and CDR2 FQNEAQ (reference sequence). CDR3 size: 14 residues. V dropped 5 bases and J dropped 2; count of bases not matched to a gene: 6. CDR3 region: CASSNTGVPYEQYF. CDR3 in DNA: TGTGCCAGCAGCAATACAGGGGTTCCCTACGAGCAGTACTTC.

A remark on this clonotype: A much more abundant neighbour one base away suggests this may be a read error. The CDR3 bases are TGTGCCACCAGCAGAGATAGGCTCAATCAGCCCCAGCGTTTT. Protein sequence: CATSRDRLNQPQRF. The chain uses TRBV15 and TRBJ1-5; D not certain. Germline V gene sequence: CDR1 LNHNV, CDR2 YYDKDF (reference sequence). The CDR3 extends over 14 amino acids.

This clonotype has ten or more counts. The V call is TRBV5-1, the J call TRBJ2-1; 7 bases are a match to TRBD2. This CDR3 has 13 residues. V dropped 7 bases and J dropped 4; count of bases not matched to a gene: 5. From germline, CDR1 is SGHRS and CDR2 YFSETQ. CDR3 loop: CASLREGYNEQFF. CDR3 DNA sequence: TGCGCCAGCCTGAGGGAGGGGTACAATGAGCAGTTCTTC.

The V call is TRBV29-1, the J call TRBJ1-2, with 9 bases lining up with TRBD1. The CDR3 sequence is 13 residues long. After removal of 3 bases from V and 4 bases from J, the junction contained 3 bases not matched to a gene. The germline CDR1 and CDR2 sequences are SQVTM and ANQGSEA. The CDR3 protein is CSVEGQGLYGYTF. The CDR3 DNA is TGCAGCGTTGAGGGACAGGGCCTCTATGGCTACACCTTC.

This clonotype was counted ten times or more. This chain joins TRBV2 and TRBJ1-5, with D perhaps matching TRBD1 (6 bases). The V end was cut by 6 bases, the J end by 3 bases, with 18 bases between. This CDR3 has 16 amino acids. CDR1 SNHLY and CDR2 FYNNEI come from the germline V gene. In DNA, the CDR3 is TGTGCCAGCAGGTGGCTTGGGGCAGGGGACAATCAGCCCCAGCATTTT. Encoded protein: CASRWLGAGDNQPQHF.

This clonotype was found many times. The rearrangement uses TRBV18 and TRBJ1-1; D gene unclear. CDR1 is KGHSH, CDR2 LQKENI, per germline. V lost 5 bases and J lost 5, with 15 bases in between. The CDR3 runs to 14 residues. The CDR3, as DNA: TGTGCCAGCTCAAATTCAATAGTTGAAACTGAAGCTTTCTTT. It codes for CASSNSIVETEAFF. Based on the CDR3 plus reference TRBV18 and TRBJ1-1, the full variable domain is NAGVMQNPRHLVRRRGQEARLRCSPMKGHSHVYWYRQLPEEGLKFMVYLQKENIIDESGMPKERFSAEFPKEGPSILRIQQVVRGDSAAYFCASSNSIVETEAFFGQGTRLTVV.

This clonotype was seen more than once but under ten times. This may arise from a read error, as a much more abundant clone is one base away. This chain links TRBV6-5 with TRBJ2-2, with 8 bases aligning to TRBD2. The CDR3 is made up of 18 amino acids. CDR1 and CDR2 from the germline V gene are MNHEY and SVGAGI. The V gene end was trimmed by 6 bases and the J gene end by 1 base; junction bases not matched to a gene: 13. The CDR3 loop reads CASRLKPASGLNTGELFF. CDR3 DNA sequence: TGTGCCAGCAGGTTAAAGCCTGCTAGCGGGCTGAACACCGGGGAGCTGTTTTTT.

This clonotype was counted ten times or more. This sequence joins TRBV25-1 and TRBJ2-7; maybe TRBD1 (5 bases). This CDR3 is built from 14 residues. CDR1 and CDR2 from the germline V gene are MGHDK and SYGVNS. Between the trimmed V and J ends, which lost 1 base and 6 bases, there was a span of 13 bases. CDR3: CASSELGLGLEQYF. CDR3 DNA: TGTGCCAGCAGTGAATTGGGTTTGGGGCTCGAGCAGTACTTC.

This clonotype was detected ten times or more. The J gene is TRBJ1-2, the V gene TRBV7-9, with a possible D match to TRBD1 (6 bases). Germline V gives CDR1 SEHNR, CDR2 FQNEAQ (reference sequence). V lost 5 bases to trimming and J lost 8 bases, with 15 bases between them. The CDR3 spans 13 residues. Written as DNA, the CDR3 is TGTGCCAGCAGCCCCCGGCGGACAGAGGGCTACACCTTC. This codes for CASSPRRTEGYTF.

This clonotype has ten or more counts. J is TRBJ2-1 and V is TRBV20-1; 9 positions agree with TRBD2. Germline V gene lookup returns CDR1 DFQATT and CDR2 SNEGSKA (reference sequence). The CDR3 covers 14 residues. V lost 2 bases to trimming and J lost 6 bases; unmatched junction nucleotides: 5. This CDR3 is CSARSIAGANEQFF. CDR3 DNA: TGCAGTGCTAGATCTATAGCGGGAGCCAATGAGCAGTTCTTC.

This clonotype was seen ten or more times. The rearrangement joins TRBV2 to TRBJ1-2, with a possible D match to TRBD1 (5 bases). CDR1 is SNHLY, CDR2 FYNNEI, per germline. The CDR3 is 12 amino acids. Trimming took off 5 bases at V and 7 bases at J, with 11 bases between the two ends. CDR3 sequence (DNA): TGTGCCAGCAGTCTCCGGGACTCTGGCTACACCTTC. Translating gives CASSLRDSGYTF.

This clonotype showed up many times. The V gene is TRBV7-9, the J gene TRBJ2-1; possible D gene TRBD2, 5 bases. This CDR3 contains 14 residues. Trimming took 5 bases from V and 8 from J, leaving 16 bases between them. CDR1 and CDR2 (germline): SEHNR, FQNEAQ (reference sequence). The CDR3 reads CASSDRGANDEQFF. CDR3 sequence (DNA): TGTGCCAGCAGCGACCGGGGAGCGAACGATGAGCAGTTCTTC. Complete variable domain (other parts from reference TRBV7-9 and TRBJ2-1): DTGVSQNPRHKITKRGQNVTFRCDPISEHNRLYWYRQTLGQGPEFLTYFQNEAQLEKSRLLSDRFSAERPKGSFSTLEIQRTEQGDSAMYLCASSDRGANDEQFFGPGTRLTVL.

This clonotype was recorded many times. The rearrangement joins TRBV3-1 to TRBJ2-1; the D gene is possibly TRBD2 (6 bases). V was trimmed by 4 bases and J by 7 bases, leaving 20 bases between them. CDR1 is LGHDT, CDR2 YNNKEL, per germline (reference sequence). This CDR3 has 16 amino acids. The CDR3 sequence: CASSLAQAGHRNEQFF. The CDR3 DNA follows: TGTGCCAGCAGCCTTGCGCAAGCGGGCCACCGAAATGAGCAGTTCTTC.

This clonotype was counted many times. CDR3 nucleotides: TGCGCCAGCAGCTTGTGGGCAGGGGCGGGGAACACTGAAGCTTTCTTT. This sequence encodes CASSLWAGAGNTEAFF. The genes are TRBV5-1 and TRBJ1-1, with a weak D call TRBD1 (6 bases). V dropped 1 base and J dropped 1 base, with 14 bases sitting between them. This CDR3 contains 16 residues. CDR1 and CDR2 (germline): SGHRS, YFSETQ.

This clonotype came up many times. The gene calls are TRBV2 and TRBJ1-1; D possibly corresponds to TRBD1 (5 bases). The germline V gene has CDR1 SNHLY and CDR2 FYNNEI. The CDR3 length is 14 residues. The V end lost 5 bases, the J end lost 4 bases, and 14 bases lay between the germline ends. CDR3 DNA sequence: TGTGCCAGCAGTCTACAGGCGGGGCGCACTGAAGCTTTCTTT. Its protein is CASSLQAGRTEAFF.

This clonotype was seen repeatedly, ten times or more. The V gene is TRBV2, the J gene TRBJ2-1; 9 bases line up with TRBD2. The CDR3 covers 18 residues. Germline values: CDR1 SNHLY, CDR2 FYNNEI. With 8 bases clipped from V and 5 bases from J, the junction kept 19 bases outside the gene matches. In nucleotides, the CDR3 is TGTGCCAGCCTCAGGCCCGGGGGCTATAGCGGGGGTAACAATGAGCAGTTCTTC. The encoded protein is CASLRPGGYSGGNNEQFF.

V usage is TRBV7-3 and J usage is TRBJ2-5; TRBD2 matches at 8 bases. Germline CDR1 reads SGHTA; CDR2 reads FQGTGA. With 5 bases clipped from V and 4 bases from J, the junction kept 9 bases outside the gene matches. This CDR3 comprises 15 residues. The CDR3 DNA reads TGTGCCAGCAGCCCTGGCGGGGGGCTTCGAGAGACCCAGTACTTC. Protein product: CASSPGGGLRETQYF.